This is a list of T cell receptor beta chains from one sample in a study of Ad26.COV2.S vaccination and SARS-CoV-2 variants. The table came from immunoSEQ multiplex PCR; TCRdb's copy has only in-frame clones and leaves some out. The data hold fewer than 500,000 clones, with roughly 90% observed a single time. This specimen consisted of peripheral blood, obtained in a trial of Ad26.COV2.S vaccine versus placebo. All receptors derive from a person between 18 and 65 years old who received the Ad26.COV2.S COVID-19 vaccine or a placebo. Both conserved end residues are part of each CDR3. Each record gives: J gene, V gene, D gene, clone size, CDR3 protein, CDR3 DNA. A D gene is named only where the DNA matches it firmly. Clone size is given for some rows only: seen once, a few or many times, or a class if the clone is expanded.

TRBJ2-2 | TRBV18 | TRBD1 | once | CASSPLGTGGVTGELFF | TGTGCCAGCTCACCACTCGGGACAGGGGGCGTCACCGGGGAGCTGTTTTTT
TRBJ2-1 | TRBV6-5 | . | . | CASSYSGLPGNEQFF | TGTGCCAGCAGTTACTCGGGACTGCCGGGGAATGAGCAGTTCTTC
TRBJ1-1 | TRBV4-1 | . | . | CASSQLNTEAFF | TGCGCCAGCAGCCAATTGAACACTGAAGCTTTCTTT
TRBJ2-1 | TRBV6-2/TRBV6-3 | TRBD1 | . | CASSRTGGWGGTYNEQFF | TGTGCCAGCAGTCGGACAGGGGGCTGGGGAGGCACCTACAATGAGCAGTTCTTC
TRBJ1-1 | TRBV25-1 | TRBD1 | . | CASSESTGRNTEAFF | TGTGCCAGCAGTGAATCGACAGGGAGGAACACTGAAGCTTTCTTT
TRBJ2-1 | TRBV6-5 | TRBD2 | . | CASSYSVQRGYNEQFF | TGTGCCAGCAGTTACTCGGTCCAGCGGGGTTATAATGAGCAGTTCTTC
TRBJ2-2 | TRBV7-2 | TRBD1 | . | CASSHRQGHTGELFF | TGTGCCAGCAGCCACCGACAGGGGCACACCGGGGAGCTGTTTTTT
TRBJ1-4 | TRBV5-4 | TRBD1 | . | CASTSGQTNEKLFF | TGTGCCAGCACCTCGGGACAGACAAATGAAAAACTGTTTTTT
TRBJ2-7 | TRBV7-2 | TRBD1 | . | CASSLEGTGLYEQYF | TGTGCCAGCAGCTTGGAGGGGACAGGGTTATACGAGCAGTACTTC
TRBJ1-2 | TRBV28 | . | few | CASSLEFGYTF | TGTGCCAGCAGTTTAGAGTTTGGCTACACCTTC
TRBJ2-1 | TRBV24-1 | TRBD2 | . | CATASPPGTSGSGNEQFF | TGTGCCACCGCATCGCCACCGGGGACTAGCGGGAGTGGCAATGAGCAGTTCTTC
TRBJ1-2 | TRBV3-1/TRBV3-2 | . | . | CASSQDAGGYTF | TGTGCCAGCAGCCAGGACGCGGGGGGCTACACCTTC
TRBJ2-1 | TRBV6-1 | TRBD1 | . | CASSDLWTGEQFF | TGTGCCAGCAGTGATCTCTGGACAGGGGAGCAGTTCTTC
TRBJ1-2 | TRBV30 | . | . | CAYDRYYGYTF | TGTGCCTATGACAGGTACTATGGCTACACCTTC
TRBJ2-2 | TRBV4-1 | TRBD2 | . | CASSWTSGREAGELFF | TGCGCCAGCAGCTGGACTAGCGGGAGGGAGGCCGGGGAGCTGTTTTTT
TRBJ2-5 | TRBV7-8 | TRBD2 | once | CATRAGETQYF | TGTGCCACCCGAGCGGGGGAGACCCAGTACTTC
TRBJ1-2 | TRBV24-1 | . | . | CATSDTGYYGYTF | TGTGCCACCAGTGATACAGGGTACTATGGCTACACCTTC
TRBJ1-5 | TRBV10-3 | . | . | CAISESRGPNQPQHF | TGTGCCATCAGTGAGTCCAGGGGTCCCAATCAGCCCCAGCATTTT
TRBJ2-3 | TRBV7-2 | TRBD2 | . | CASSHGLAGDVRDTQYF | TGTGCCAGCAGCCATGGACTAGCGGGAGATGTTAGAGATACGCAGTATTTT
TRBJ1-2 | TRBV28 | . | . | CASRPRGYGYTF | TGTGCCAGCAGACCCCGGGGGTATGGCTACACCTTC
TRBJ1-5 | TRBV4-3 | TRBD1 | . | CASSQDRTGSQPQHF | TGCGCCAGCAGCCAAGATAGGACAGGTTCCCAGCCCCAGCATTTT
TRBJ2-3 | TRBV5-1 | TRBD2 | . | CASSFDSGSADTQYF | TGCGCCAGCAGCTTTGATAGCGGGAGTGCAGATACGCAGTATTTT
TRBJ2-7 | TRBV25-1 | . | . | CASSGETGDPSDEQYF | TGTGCCAGCAGTGGGGAAACAGGGGACCCTAGCGACGAGCAGTACTTC
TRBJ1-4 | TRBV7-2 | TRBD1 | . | CASSPPGGAANEKLFF | TGTGCCAGCAGTCCTCCAGGGGGCGCGGCTAATGAAAAACTGTTTTTT
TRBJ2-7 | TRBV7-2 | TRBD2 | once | CASRAGGAYEQYF | TGTGCCAGCAGAGCGGGAGGGGCCTACGAGCAGTACTTC
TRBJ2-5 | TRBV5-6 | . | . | CASSFEAVQETQYF | TGTGCCAGCAGCTTCGAAGCGGTCCAAGAGACCCAGTACTTC
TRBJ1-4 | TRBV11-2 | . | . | CASSLVTGTNEKLFF | TGTGCCAGCAGCTTAGTTACGGGGACTAATGAAAAACTGTTTTTT
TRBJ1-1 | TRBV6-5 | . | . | CASSSSGTEHTVAFF | TGTGCCAGCAGTTCCTCCGGTACGGAACATACGGTGGCTTTCTTT
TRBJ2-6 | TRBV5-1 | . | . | CASSQPQGSGANVLTF | TGCGCCAGCAGCCAACCACAGGGCTCTGGGGCCAACGTCCTGACTTTC
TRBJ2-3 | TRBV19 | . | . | CASSIGTRDTQYF | TGTGCCAGTAGTATTGGGACACGGGATACGCAGTATTTT
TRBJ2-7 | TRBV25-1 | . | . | CASSDPSTAFGNEQYF | TGTGCCAGCAGTGACCCTTCGACTGCCTTTGGAAACGAGCAGTACTTC
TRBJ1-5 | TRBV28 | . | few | CASLGAFSNQPQHF | TGTGCCAGCTTGGGGGCTTTTAGCAATCAGCCCCAGCATTTT
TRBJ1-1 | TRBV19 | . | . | CASSIRPALGTEAFF | TGTGCCAGTAGTATTCGTCCAGCCCTGGGCACTGAAGCTTTCTTT
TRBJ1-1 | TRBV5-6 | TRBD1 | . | CASSPDRDTEAFF | TGTGCCAGCAGCCCGGACAGGGACACTGAAGCTTTCTTT
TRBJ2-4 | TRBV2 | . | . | CASREGGSKDIQYF | TGTGCCAGCAGGGAGGGGGGTTCAAAGGACATTCAGTACTTC
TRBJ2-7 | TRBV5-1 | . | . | CASSIEGNYEQYF | TGCGCCAGCAGCATCGAGGGGAACTACGAGCAGTACTTC
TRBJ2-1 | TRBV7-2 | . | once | CASSLVGDREQFF | TGTGCCAGCAGCTTAGTTGGCGATCGTGAGCAGTTCTTC
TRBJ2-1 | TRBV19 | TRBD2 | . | CASSMGLAGLNEQFF | TGTGCCAGTAGTATGGGACTAGCGGGACTTAATGAGCAGTTCTTC
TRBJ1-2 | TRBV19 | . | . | CASSTDLYGYTF | TGTGCCAGTAGTACGGACCTTTATGGCTACACCTTC
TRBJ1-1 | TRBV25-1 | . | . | CASSESGQAANTEAFF | TGTGCCAGCAGTGAATCGGGGCAGGCGGCGAACACTGAAGCTTTCTTT
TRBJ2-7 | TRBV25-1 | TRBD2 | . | CASSRAGDSYEQYF | TGTGCCAGCAGCCGAGCGGGGGACTCCTACGAGCAGTACTTC
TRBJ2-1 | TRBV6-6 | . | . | CASSSPGNEQFF | TGTGCCAGCAGTTCCCCTGGGAATGAGCAGTTCTTC
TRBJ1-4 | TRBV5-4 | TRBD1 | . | CASSLVRTGGSEKLFF | TGTGCCAGCAGCTTGGTTCGGACAGGGGGAAGTGAAAAACTGTTTTTT
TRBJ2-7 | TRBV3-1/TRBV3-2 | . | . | CASSQDGLSGEQYF | TGTGCCAGCAGCCAAGATGGCCTTAGCGGTGAGCAGTACTTC
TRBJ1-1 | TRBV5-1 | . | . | CASSPRGAPNTEAFF | TGCGCCAGCAGCCCGCGTGGAGCTCCGAACACTGAAGCTTTCTTT
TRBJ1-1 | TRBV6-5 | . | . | CASSYTREMAEAFF | TGTGCCAGCAGTTACACACGGGAGATGGCTGAAGCTTTCTTT
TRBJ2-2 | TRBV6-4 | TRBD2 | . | CASSRTSGNTGELFF | TGTGCCAGCAGCCGGACTAGCGGTAACACCGGGGAGCTGTTTTTT
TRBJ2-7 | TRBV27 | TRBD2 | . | CASSLSGTLAGADEQYF | TGTGCCAGCAGTTTATCCGGTACCCTAGCGGGAGCGGACGAGCAGTACTTC
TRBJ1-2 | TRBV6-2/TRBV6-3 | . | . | CASSYPLPGTTGYGYTF | TGTGCCAGCAGTTACCCGCTCCCGGGGACAACAGGCTATGGCTACACCTTC
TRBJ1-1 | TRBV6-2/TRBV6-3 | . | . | CASSFRGEVTEAFF | TGTGCCAGCAGTTTCCGTGGGGAGGTCACTGAAGCTTTCTTT
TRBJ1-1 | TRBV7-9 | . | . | CASSLLGSSEAFF | TGTGCCAGCAGCTTACTGGGGTCCAGTGAAGCTTTCTTT
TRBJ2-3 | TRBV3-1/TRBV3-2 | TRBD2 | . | CASSQLGGGADTQYF | TGTGCCAGCAGCCAACTGGGCGGGGGGGCAGATACGCAGTATTTT
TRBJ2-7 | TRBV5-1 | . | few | CASSLSTSPIPEQYF | TGCGCCAGCAGCTTATCGACTAGTCCCATCCCGGAGCAGTACTTC